These 32 T cell receptor beta chains share one sample of origin, sequenced in a study of radiotherapy plus CTLA-4 blockade in lung cancer. Data came from immunoSEQ multiplex PCR; TCRdb stores just in-frame clones and leaves some out. Of about 59,000 clones in the sample, around three quarters were seen once. This material consisted of peripheral blood, taken from a patient treated with radiotherapy plus ipilimumab. Every receptor here comes from a human donor with non-small cell lung cancer whose response to radiotherapy plus ipilimumab could not be evaluated.

The V and J genes are TRBV4-3 and TRBJ2-5; perhaps TRBD1 as D (5 bases). V lost 0 bases to trimming and J lost 4 bases, with 18 bases between them. The length of the CDR3 is 17 residues. From germline, CDR1 is LGHNA and CDR2 YSLEER. CDR3 DNA sequence: TGCGCCAGCAGCCAAGATCGGGTCAGGGTAAGCCGAGAGACCCAGTACTTC. The encoded protein is CASSQDRVRVSRETQYF.

CDR3 residues: CASSPPREGEQYF. CDR3 nucleotides: TGTGCCAGCAGCCCCCCCCGGGAGGGCGAGCAGTACTTC. The J gene is TRBJ2-5, the V gene TRBV4-2, with TRBD2 matching 8 bases. The J call is doubtful: the DNA matches TRBJ2-7 better. CDR1 and CDR2 (germline): LGHNA, YNFKEQ. The CDR3 extends over 13 amino acids.

This sequence joins TRBV28 and TRBJ2-5; 8 nucleotides align to TRBD1. V trimming: 2 bases; J trimming: 6 bases; junction bases outside the gene matches: 2. CDR1 MDHEN and CDR2 SYDVKM come from the germline V gene. The length of the CDR3 is 13 residues. CDR3 sequence reads: CASSLQGAKTQYF. The CDR3 nucleotides are TGTGCCAGCAGTTTACAGGGGGCAAAGACCCAGTACTTC. The full variable domain, rest sourced from reference TRBV28 and TRBJ2-5, is DVKVTQSSRYLVKRTGEKVFLECVQDMDHENMFWYRQDPGLGLRLIYFSYDVKMKEKGDIPEGYSVSREKKERFSLILESASTNQTSMYLCASSLQGAKTQYFGPGTRLLVL.

This chain connects TRBV5-1 to TRBJ2-7, with 9 bases lining up with TRBD1. The CDR3 totals 13 residues. The junction had 2 bases not matched to a gene; V was cut back by 3 bases and J by 4 bases. The germline V gene encodes CDR1 SGHRS and CDR2 YFSETQ. The CDR3 loop reads CASSWDRAYEQYF. The CDR3 region has the DNA TGCGCCAGCAGCTGGGACAGGGCTTACGAGCAGTACTTC.

The V gene is TRBV18, the J gene TRBJ1-6; D is unresolved. Deletions cut 6 bases from V and 2 bases from J, with 11 bases between. Per the germline V gene, CDR1 is KGHSH and CDR2 is LQKENI. The CDR3 is 15 residues long. The CDR3 coding sequence is TGTGCCAGCTCCTTGGAGGTTCCCTATAATTCACCCCTCCACTTT. Encoded protein: CASSLEVPYNSPLHF.

This chain connects TRBV27 to TRBJ2-1, with TRBD2 as a possible D gene (5 bases). The length of the CDR3 is 15 residues. The V and J ends lost 4 bases and 6 bases respectively, with 16 bases between them. Germline-derived CDR1 and CDR2 are MNHEY and SMNVEV (reference sequence). The CDR3 DNA reads as TGTGCCAGCAGTTATCGGCCCCCCGGAGGCAATGAGCAGTTCTTC. As protein: CASSYRPPGGNEQFF.

In its sample, this clone was seen once. The chain has TRBV19 and TRBJ2-7; D possibly corresponds to TRBD1 (6 bases). The germline CDR1 and CDR2 sequences are LNHDA and SQIVND (reference sequence). V was clipped by 4 bases and J by 0 bases, with 10 bases between them. The CDR3 covers 14 residues. The CDR3 DNA sequence: TGTGCCAGTAGTAAGGGACAACTCTCCTACGAGCAGTACTTC. Encoded protein: CASSKGQLSYEQYF.

The V gene is TRBV7-9, the J gene TRBJ2-7, with D possibly TRBD1 on 6 matching bases. The CDR3 runs to 14 residues. CDR1 and CDR2 from the germline V gene are SEHNR and FQNEAQ (reference sequence). V lost 7 bases and J 3 bases, leaving 16 bases between the germline ends. The CDR3 is CASTDTGNRYEQYF. CDR3 bases: TGTGCCAGCACCGACACAGGGAACCGCTACGAGCAGTACTTC.

V usage is TRBV5-4 and J usage is TRBJ1-4; a possible D gene is TRBD1 (6 bases). The V gene lost 4 bases and the J gene lost 4 bases, with 17 bases spanning the gap. The CDR3 sequence is 16 residues long. CDR1 and CDR2 (germline): SGHNT, YYREEE (reference sequence). CDR3 protein: CASSQSGQGSNEKLFF. DNA for the CDR3: TGTGCCAGCAGCCAAAGTGGGCAGGGGAGTAATGAAAAACTGTTTTTT.

This chain links TRBV19 with TRBJ2-1; TRBD1 might be the D (5 bases). Trimming cost V 4 bases and J 8 bases, with 12 bases left between them. Germline V CDR1 and CDR2: LNHDA, SQIVND (reference sequence). This CDR3 is built from 13 residues. The CDR3 bases are TGTGCCAGTAGTAGGGCTTGGGGCTATGAGCAGTTCTTC. This codes for CASSRAWGYEQFF.

This clone has just a few counts. The V and J genes are TRBV11-3 and TRBJ2-5; perhaps TRBD1 as D (5 bases). V lost 3 bases to trimming and J lost 2 bases, with 16 bases between them. The CDR3 has 16 amino acids. From germline, CDR1 is SGHNT and CDR2 YENEEA. The CDR3 spells CASSFFSSPGQETQYF. CDR3 nucleotide sequence: TGTGCCAGCAGCTTTTTCTCTTCGCCAGGGCAAGAGACCCAGTACTTC.

The chain uses TRBV30 and TRBJ1-5, with 7 bases that match TRBD1. The CDR3 loop spans 13 amino acids. Germline trimming cut 4 bases from V and 6 bases from J; bases unmatched to any gene: 6. From germline, CDR1 is GTSNPN and CDR2 SVGIG (reference sequence). The CDR3 nucleotides are TGTGCCTGGACCGGTCAGGGGGGTCAGCCCCAGCATTTT. It encodes CAWTGQGGQPQHF.

J is TRBJ2-3 and V is TRBV25-1; 8 bases map to TRBD1. The V gene's germline CDR1 is MGHDK and CDR2 SYGVNS. Unmatched junction bases numbered 8, after V lost 5 bases and J lost 1 base. This CDR3 is built from 16 residues. The CDR3 loop reads CASSLDRGGGTDTQYF. The CDR3 coding sequence is TGTGCCAGCAGTCTTGACAGGGGAGGCGGCACAGATACGCAGTATTTT.

This rearrangement joins TRBV4-2 to TRBJ2-1; the match to TRBD2 covers 12 bases. Germline CDR1 and CDR2: LGHNA and YNFKEQ. J was trimmed by 7 bases and V by 4 bases; bases with no gene match: 5. The CDR3 spans 15 residues. The CDR3 spells CASSLTSGSGNEQFF. DNA for the CDR3: TGTGCCAGCAGCCTGACTAGCGGGAGTGGTAATGAGCAGTTCTTC.

The chain recombines TRBV7-3 with TRBJ2-2; D call uncertain. Trimming removed 2 bases from V and 5 bases from J, with 12 bases in between. This CDR3 has 15 amino acids. In germline, CDR1 is SGHTA, CDR2 FQGTGA. CDR3 in DNA: TGTGCCAGCAGCTTATTTGGTGACTTGACCGGGGAGCTGTTTTTT. Encoded protein: CASSLFGDLTGELFF. The full variable domain, in which reference TRBV7-3 and TRBJ2-2 provide the parts outside the CDR3, is GAGVSQTPSNKVTEKGKYVELRCDPISGHTALYWYRQSLGQGPEFLIYFQGTGAADDSGLPNDRFFAVRPEGSVSTLKIQRTERGDSAVYLCASSLFGDLTGELFFGEGSRLTVL.

This chain uses TRBV5-1 with TRBJ2-3; TRBD1 agrees at 8 bases. The V gene's germline CDR1 is SGHRS and CDR2 YFSETQ. The length of the CDR3 is 15 residues. V gave up 0 bases and J gave up 5 bases; unmatched junction bases: 5. CDR3 residues: CASSLGVGQVDTQYF. The CDR3 bases are TGCGCCAGCAGCTTGGGGGTGGGACAGGTAGATACGCAGTATTTT. Filled out from reference TRBV5-1 and TRBJ2-3, the complete variable domain reads KAGVTQTPRYLIKTRGQQVTLSCSPISGHRSVSWYQQTPGQGLQFLFEYFSETQRNKGNFPGRFSGRQFSNSRSEMNVSTLELGDSALYLCASSLGVGQVDTQYFGPGTRLTVL.

The CDR3 reads CASSQQTSGSYEQYF. The CDR3 region has the DNA TGCGCCAGCAGCCAACAGACTAGCGGGAGTTACGAGCAGTACTTC. The chain carries TRBV4-1 and TRBJ2-5, with 12 bases aligning to TRBD2. The J call may not be correct, given that the DNA end is closer to TRBJ2-7. CDR3 length equals 15 residues. Germline V gene lookup returns CDR1 MGHRA and CDR2 YSYEKL.

The rearrangement uses TRBV5-1 and TRBJ2-3; 11 nucleotides line up with TRBD2. Germline CDR1 and CDR2: SGHRS and YFSETQ. This CDR3 comprises 16 residues. V was pared by 3 bases and J by 3 bases, with 6 bases of the junction left unmatched. CDR3 sequence: CASSSFSGGATDTQYF. Written as DNA, the CDR3 is TGCGCCAGCAGCTCCTTTAGCGGGGGGGCGACAGATACGCAGTATTTT.

The chain links TRBV7-2 to TRBJ2-5; possible D gene TRBD1, 5 bases. This CDR3 contains 13 residues. The V gene lost 4 bases and the J gene lost 7 bases, with 13 bases spanning the gap. Germline CDR1 and CDR2: SGHTA and FQGNSA. The CDR3 reads CASSSGQPGTQYF. CDR3 DNA: TGTGCCAGCAGCTCCGGACAACCGGGGACCCAGTACTTC.

This clone was found a few times. The gene calls are TRBV14 and TRBJ2-7; D gene ambiguous. This CDR3 is built from 14 residues. Trimming cost V 4 bases and J 1 base, with 11 bases left between them. CDR1 is SGHDN and CDR2 is FVKESK in the germline V gene. The CDR3 loop reads CASSPRYSSYEQYF. The CDR3 DNA is TGTGCCAGCAGCCCAAGGTACAGTTCCTACGAGCAGTACTTC.

This clone was seen only once. J is TRBJ2-7 and V is TRBV18, with 8 bases identical to TRBD2. This CDR3 has 13 residues. V shed 3 bases and J 5 bases; nucleotides not matched to a gene: 3. Germline assignment: CDR1 KGHSH and CDR2 LQKENI. As DNA, the CDR3 is TGTGCCAGCTCACCCGGGGGGGCCAACGAGCAGTACTTC. The encoded protein is CASSPGGANEQYF. The complete variable domain, with remaining parts taken from reference TRBV18 and TRBJ2-7, reads NAGVMQNPRHLVRRRGQEARLRCSPMKGHSHVYWYRQLPEEGLKFMVYLQKENIIDESGMPKERFSAEFPKEGPSILRIQQVVRGDSAAYFCASSPGGANEQYFGPGTRLTVT.

The J gene is TRBJ2-3, the V gene TRBV7-2, with 8 nucleotides matching TRBD2. Germline trimming cut 5 bases from V and 0 bases from J; bases unmatched to any gene: 4. Germline values: CDR1 SGHTA, CDR2 FQGNSA. This CDR3 is built from 15 residues. CDR3 coding DNA: TGTGCCAGCAGCCCGAGCGGGGGAAGCACAGATACGCAGTATTTT. Translating gives CASSPSGGSTDTQYF.

CDR3 in amino acids: CASSEYSGQATDTQYF. The DNA for the CDR3 is TGTGCCAGCAGTGAATACTCGGGACAGGCCACAGATACGCAGTATTTT. The chain links TRBV25-1 to TRBJ2-3, with 8 bases that match TRBD1. This CDR3 has 16 residues. Trimming removed 0 bases from V and 2 bases from J; junction bases left unmatched: 4. Looked up from germline, CDR1 is MGHDK and CDR2 is SYGVNS.

The genes are TRBV19 and TRBJ2-3; tentatively, D is TRBD1 (5 bases). This CDR3 has 16 amino acids. The V end lost 4 bases, the J end lost 0 bases, and 14 bases lay between the germline ends. CDR1 is LNHDA, CDR2 SQIVND, per germline (reference sequence). CDR3 protein: CASSNDRITSTDTQYF. In DNA form, the CDR3 reads TGTGCCAGTAGTAACGACAGAATTACTAGCACAGATACGCAGTATTTT.

The chain joins TRBV19 to TRBJ1-1; 8 nucleotides align to TRBD1. This CDR3 has 14 amino acids. Germline-derived CDR1 and CDR2 are LNHDA and SQIVND (reference sequence). Losses at the gene ends were 1 base for V and 8 bases for J; bases not matched to a gene: 6. The CDR3 loop reads CASSIGWTGSEAFF. The CDR3 DNA follows: TGTGCCAGTAGTATAGGGTGGACAGGGAGCGAAGCTTTCTTT.

This clone was seen just once. The chain carries TRBV7-9 and TRBJ2-5; D remains unclear. This CDR3 is built from 13 residues. Germline V gene lookup returns CDR1 SEHNR and CDR2 FQNEAQ (reference sequence). Trimming took 3 bases from V and 5 from J, leaving 10 bases between them. CDR3 nucleotide sequence: TGTGCCAGCAGCTTCTACGCGGCTGAGACCCAGTACTTC. It specifies CASSFYAAETQYF.

V gene TRBV11-3 combines with J gene TRBJ2-7, with TRBD1 matching 10 bases. The CDR3 covers 16 residues. The ends lost 8 bases at V and 5 bases at J; junction bases unmatched: 15. The germline V gene has CDR1 SGHNT and CDR2 YENEEA. CDR3 in amino acids: CASGSGQDRGAHEQYF. Written as DNA, the CDR3 is TGTGCCAGCGGATCAGGTCAGGACAGGGGGGCCCACGAGCAGTACTTC.

The chain links TRBV2 to TRBJ1-1; D unclear. Germline V CDR1 and CDR2: SNHLY, FYNNEI. CDR3 length equals 12 residues. Trimming left V 7 bases short and J 3 bases short, with 9 bases between. The CDR3 bases are TGTGCCAGCAAGTACGGGGACACTGAAGCTTTCTTT. Its translation is CASKYGDTEAFF.

This clone was picked up one time. This chain connects TRBV28 to TRBJ2-5; the match to TRBD2 covers 10 bases. The CDR3 sequence is 15 residues long. With 6 bases clipped from V and 1 base from J, the junction kept 5 bases outside the gene matches. Germline V lookup: CDR1 MDHEN, CDR2 SYDVKM. DNA of the CDR3: TGTGCCAGCAGACTAGCGGGGAGACCCCAAGAGACCCAGTACTTC. As protein: CASRLAGRPQETQYF.

In its sample, this clone was seen many times. The V call is TRBV7-9, the J call TRBJ1-1, with TRBD1 as a possible D gene (6 bases). Per the germline V gene, CDR1 is SEHNR and CDR2 is FQNEAQ (reference sequence). The CDR3 is made up of 14 amino acids. V lost 5 bases to trimming and J lost 4 bases, with 14 bases between them. CDR3 sequence: CASSPWQGTTEAFF. CDR3 DNA sequence: TGTGCCAGCAGCCCCTGGCAGGGGACCACTGAAGCTTTCTTT.

The chain links TRBV11-2 to TRBJ2-7; no reliable D call. Deletions cut 5 bases from V and 3 bases from J, with 8 bases between. Germline CDR1 is SGHAT and CDR2 is FQNNGV. The CDR3 is 12 residues long. This chain's CDR3 is CASSHAYYEQYF. CDR3 bases: TGTGCCAGCAGCCACGCGTACTACGAGCAGTACTTC.

This clone appeared a single time. V is TRBV27 and J is TRBJ1-2; 7 nucleotides agree with TRBD1. Germline V CDR1 and CDR2: MNHEY, SMNVEV (reference sequence). CDR3 length: 15 residues. Losses at the gene ends were 4 bases for V and 2 bases for J; bases not matched to a gene: 7. In nucleotides, the CDR3 is TGTGCCAGCAGTTCGCCACAACAGGGGAACTATGGCTACACCTTC. Amino acids: CASSSPQQGNYGYTF.